This entry concerns a single TCR beta chain. Its specificity is unknown. The sample originates from a study of vaccination effects on CD4 cells after COVID-19. Study at large: Expansion with viral peptide pools was applied to antigen-specific CD4+ T cells by the ViraFEST assay prior to sequencing.

Trimming removed 5 bases at V and 1 base at J, with 2 bases between. Germline CDR1 reads SGHVS; CDR2 reads FQNEAQ. The length of the CDR3 is 11 residues. Produced via immunoSEQ multiplex PCR; TCRdb's table is partial and in-frame only. The sample includes some 23,000 clones, nearly 75% of them seen just once. Having been cultured for approximately ten days, the cells underwent CD4+ T cell isolation. The study found no prior SARS-CoV-2 infection in the vaccine recipients, who tested negative for nucleocapsid antibodies. It was on days 3 and 7 that half the medium was replaced with IL-2 medium. General study points: Early post-infection timepoints were missing from the study, which also had few convalescent patients.

This sequence was found in a human donor who received a COVID-19 vaccine. The specimen comprised CD4+ T cells from PBMCs cultured without peptide, sampled before COVID-19 vaccination. The V gene is TRBV7-8, the J gene TRBJ2-5, with no clear D. CDR3 nucleotide sequence: TGTGCCAGCAGCCGCCAAGAGACCCAGTACTTC. As protein: CASSRQETQYF.